This T cell receptor beta chain was recovered during a study of cytomegalovirus exposure and HLA in healthy donors. The PCR ran on 60 Vbeta and 13 Jbeta primers. The repertoire was sequenced with immunoSEQ multiplex PCR; TCRdb's copy has only in-frame clones and lacks some. The table records 200,000 to 250,000 clones, around 86% of them present only once. Trimming removed 6 bases from V and 8 bases from J; junction bases left unmatched: 10. The CDR3 sequence is 14 residues long. Germline-derived CDR1 and CDR2 are MDHEN and SYDVKM. Sequencing was carried out using PBMCs. The origin of this receptor is a woman in her thirties or forties in good health and CMV-seronegative. This chain connects TRBV28 to TRBJ1-5, with TRBD1 matching over 7 bases. The CDR3 coding sequence is TGTGCCAGCAGACCTGGACAGGCAAGGGAGCCCCAGCATTTT. This gives the protein CASRPGQAREPQHF.